A single sample gave rise to the 6 T cell receptor beta chains below, sequenced in a study of cytomegalovirus exposure and HLA in healthy donors. With 60 Vbeta and 13 Jbeta primers, the PCR was carried out. Sequencing was performed with immunoSEQ multiplex PCR; in TCRdb, only in-frame clones are kept and a portion is missing. The data contain 90,000 to 140,000 clones, over 75% of them seen just once; the ten biggest clones take up about 9.1%. Sequencing was done on a sample of PBMCs. The receptors come from a woman aged 40 to 49 in good health and CMV-seropositive.

This chain links TRBV28 with TRBJ2-7; D ambiguous. The V end lost 6 bases, the J end lost 7 bases, and 13 bases lay between the germline ends. CDR3 length equals 12 residues. CDR1 and CDR2 from the germline V gene are MDHEN and SYDVKM. The CDR3 reads CASRLRLEEQYF. The CDR3 bases are TGTGCCAGCAGGCTAAGACTGGAAGAGCAGTACTTC. The full variable domain, with the rest looked up from reference TRBV28 and TRBJ2-7, is DVKVTQSSRYLVKRTGEKVFLECVQDMDHENMFWYRQDPGLGLRLIYFSYDVKMKEKGDIPEGYSVSREKKERFSLILESASTNQTSMYLCASRLRLEEQYFGPGTRLTVT.

The chain combines TRBV4-2 with TRBJ2-3; D is possibly TRBD2 (6 bases). Trimming took 4 bases from V and 3 from J, leaving 14 bases between them. This CDR3 region has 15 residues. Germline lookup yields CDR1 LGHNA and CDR2 YNFKEQ. CDR3 bases: TGTGCCAGCAGCCGAGAATCGGGGGTAACAGATACGCAGTATTTT. This gives the protein CASSRESGVTDTQYF.

This clone came up a few times. The genes are TRBV11-2 and TRBJ1-6; 8 bases map to TRBD1. Germline V gene data show CDR1 as SGHAT and CDR2 as FQNNGV. This CDR3 is 18 amino acids long. J was trimmed by 11 bases and V by 5 bases; bases with no gene match: 20. The CDR3 region is CASSLAPGTGPKNAPLHF. CDR3 nucleotide sequence: TGTGCCAGCAGCCTAGCCCCCGGGACAGGCCCTAAAAACGCACCCCTCCACTTT.

The J gene is TRBJ1-1, the V gene TRBV7-9; 9 bases are a match to TRBD1. The J segment lost 6 bases and the V segment lost 5 bases, leaving 4 bases of the junction unmatched. Germline V CDR1 and CDR2: SEHNR, FQNEAQ (reference sequence). The CDR3 is 13 residues long. This chain's CDR3 is CASSVNRGPEAFF. The CDR3 DNA sequence: TGTGCCAGCAGCGTCAACAGGGGGCCTGAAGCTTTCTTT.

This clone has only a few counts. This chain connects TRBV7-9 to TRBJ1-1, with a possible D match to TRBD1 (5 bases). Trimming left V 3 bases short and J 3 bases short, with 14 bases between. The germline gives CDR1 SEHNR, CDR2 FQNEAQ (reference sequence). The CDR3 is made up of 15 amino acids. As DNA, the CDR3 is TGTGCCAGCAGCTTGGACACCGGGCGGTACACTGAAGCTTTCTTT. It specifies CASSLDTGRYTEAFF.

The rearrangement joins TRBV25-1 to TRBJ1-2; D is unresolved. Trimming removed 7 bases at V and 7 bases at J, with 10 bases between. The CDR3 loop spans 11 amino acids. The germline gives CDR1 MGHDK, CDR2 SYGVNS. The CDR3 reads CASTSGGGYTF. The CDR3 DNA sequence: TGTGCCAGCACCTCAGGAGGTGGCTACACCTTC.